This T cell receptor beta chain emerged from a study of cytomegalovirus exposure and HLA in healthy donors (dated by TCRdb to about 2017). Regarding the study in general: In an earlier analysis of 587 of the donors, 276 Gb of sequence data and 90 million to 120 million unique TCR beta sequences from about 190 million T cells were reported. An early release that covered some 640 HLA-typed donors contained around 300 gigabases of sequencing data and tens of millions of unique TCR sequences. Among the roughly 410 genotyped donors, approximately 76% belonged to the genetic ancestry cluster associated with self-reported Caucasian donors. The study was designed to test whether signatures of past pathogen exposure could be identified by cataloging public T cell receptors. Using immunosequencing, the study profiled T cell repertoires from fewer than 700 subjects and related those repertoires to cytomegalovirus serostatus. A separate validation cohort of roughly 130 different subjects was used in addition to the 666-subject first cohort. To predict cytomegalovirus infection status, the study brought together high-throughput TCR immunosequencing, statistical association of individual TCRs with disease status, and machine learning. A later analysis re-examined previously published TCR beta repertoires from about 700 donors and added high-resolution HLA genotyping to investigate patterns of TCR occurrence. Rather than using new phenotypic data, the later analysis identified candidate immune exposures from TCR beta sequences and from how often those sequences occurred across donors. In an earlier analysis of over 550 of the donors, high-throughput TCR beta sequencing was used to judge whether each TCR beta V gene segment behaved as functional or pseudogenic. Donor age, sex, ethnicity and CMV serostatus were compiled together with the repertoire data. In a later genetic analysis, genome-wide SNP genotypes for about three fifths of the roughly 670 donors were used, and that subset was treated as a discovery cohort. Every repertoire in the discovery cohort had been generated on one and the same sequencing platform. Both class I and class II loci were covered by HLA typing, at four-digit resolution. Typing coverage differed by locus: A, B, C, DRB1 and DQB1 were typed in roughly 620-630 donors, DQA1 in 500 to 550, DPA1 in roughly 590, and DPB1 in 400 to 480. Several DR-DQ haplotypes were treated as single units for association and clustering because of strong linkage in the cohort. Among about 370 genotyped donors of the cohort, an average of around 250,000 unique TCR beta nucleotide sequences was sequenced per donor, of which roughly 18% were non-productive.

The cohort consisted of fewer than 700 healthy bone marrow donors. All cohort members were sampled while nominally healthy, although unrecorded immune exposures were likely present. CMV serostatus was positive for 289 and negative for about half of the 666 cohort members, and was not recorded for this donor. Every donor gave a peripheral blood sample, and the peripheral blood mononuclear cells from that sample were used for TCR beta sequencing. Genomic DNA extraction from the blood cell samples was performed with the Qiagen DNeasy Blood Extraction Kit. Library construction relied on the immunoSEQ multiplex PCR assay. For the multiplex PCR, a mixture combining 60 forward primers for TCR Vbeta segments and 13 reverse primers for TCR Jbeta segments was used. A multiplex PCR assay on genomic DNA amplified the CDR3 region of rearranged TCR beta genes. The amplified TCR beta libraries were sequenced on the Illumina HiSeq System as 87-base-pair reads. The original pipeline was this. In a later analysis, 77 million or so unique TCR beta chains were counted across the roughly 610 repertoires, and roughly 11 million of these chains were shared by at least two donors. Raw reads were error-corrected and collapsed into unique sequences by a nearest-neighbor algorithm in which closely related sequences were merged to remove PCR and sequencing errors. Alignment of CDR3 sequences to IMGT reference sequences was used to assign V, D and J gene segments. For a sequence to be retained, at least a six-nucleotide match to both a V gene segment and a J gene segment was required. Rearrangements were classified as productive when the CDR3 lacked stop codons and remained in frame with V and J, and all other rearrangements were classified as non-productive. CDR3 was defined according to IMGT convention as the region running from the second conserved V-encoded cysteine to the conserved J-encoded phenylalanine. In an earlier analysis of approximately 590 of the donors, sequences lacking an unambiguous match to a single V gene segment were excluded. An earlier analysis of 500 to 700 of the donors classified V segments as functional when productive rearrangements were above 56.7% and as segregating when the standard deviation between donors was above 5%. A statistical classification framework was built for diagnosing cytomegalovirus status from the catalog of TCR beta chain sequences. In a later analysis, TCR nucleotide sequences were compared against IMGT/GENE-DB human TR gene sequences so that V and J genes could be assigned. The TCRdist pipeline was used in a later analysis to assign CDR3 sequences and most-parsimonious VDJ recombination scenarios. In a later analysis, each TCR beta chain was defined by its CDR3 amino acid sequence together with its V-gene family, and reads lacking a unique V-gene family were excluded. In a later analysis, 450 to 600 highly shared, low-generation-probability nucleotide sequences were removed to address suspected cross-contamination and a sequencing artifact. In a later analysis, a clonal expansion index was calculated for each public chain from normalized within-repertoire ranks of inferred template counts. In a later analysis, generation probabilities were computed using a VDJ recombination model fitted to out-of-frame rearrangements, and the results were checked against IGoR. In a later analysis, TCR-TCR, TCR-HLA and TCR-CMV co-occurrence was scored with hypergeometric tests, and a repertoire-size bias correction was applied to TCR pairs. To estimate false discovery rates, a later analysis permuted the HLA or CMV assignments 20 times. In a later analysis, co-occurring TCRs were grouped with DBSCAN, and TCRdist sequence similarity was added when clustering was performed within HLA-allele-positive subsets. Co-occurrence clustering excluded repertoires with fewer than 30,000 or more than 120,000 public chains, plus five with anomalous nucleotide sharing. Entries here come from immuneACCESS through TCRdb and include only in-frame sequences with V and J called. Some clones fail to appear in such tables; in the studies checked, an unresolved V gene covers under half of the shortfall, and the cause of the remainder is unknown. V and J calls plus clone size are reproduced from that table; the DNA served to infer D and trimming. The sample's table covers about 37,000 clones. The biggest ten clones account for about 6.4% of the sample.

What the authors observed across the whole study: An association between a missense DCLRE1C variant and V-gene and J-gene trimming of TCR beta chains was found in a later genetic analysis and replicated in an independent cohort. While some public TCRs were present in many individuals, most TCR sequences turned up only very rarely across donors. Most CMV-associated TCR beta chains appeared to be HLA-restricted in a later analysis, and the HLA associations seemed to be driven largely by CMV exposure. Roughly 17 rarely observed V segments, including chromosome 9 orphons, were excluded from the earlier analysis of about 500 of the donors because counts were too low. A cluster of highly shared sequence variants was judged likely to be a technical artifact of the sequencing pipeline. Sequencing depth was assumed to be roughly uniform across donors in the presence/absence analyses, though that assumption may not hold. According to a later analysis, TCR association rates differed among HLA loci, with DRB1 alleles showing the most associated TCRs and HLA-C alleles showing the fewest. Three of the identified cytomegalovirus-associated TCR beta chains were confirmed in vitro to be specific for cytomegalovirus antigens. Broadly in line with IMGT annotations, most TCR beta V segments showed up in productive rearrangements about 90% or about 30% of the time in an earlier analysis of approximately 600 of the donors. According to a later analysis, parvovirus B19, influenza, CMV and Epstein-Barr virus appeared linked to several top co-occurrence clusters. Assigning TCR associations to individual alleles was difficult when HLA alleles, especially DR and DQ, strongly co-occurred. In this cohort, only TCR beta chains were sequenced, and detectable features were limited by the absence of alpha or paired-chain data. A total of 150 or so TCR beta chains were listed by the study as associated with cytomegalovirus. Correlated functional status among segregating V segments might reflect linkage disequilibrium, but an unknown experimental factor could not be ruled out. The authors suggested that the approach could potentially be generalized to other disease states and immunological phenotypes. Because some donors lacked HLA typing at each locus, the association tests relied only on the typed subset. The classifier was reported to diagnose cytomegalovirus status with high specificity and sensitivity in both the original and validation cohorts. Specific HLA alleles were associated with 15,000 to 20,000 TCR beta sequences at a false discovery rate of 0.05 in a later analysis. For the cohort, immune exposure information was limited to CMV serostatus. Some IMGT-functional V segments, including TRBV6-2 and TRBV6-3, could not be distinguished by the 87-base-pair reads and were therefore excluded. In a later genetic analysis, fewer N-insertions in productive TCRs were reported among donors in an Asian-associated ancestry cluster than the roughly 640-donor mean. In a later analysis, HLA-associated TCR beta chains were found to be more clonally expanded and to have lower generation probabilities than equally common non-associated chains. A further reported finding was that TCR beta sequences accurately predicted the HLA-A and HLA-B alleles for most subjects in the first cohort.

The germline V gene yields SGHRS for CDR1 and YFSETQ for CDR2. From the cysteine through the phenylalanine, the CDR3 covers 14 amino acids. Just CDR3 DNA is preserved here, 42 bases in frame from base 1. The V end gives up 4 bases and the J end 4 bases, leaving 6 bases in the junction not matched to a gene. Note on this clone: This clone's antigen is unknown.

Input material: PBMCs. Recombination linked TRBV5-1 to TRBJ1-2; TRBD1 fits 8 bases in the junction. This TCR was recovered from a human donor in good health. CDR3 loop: CASSDGQGTYGYTF. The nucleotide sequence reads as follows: TGCGCCAGCAGCGATGGACAGGGCACCTATGGCTACACCTTC. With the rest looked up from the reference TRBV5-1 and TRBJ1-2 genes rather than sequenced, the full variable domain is KAGVTQTPRYLIKTRGQQVTLSCSPISGHRSVSWYQQTPGQGLQFLFEYFSETQRNKGNFPGRFSGRQFSNSRSEMNVSTLELGDSALYLCASSDGQGTYGYTFGSGTRLTVV.